A single sample gave rise to the 9 T cell receptor beta chains below, sequenced in a study of T cells in Graves' hyperthyroidism and ophthalmopathy. The source material, RNA transcripts, was used to amplify TCR beta CDR3 regions. HTBI primers were the set used in a first-round RT-PCR of the TCR CDR3. TCRdb redid the calling of the multiplex PCR reads with MiXCR, one entry per CDR3 protein. This repertoire shows hundreds of thousands of distinct CDR3 sequences, around 38% found once; its top ten account for 8.9%. Material: blood. The source of these receptors is a man aged 18 to 29 with Graves' hyperthyroidism.

As for this clonotype: A read error may explain this, as a much larger clone is one base away. The limits of the CDR3 on the DNA are not certain, so only TCRdb's listed CDR3 is given. The V and J genes are TRBV5-5 and TRBJ1-2; the table's D call TRBD1 went unverified against the DNA. Germline V lookup: CDR1 SGHKS, CDR2 YYEKEE (reference sequence). Both ends counted, the CDR3 spans 15 residues. The CDR3: CASSLQGQGGYGCTF.

The J gene is TRBJ2-7, the V gene TRBV6-5, with D perhaps matching TRBD1 or TRBD2 (5 bases each). CDR1 is MNHEY and CDR2 is SVGAGI in the germline V gene. The CDR3 length is 13 residues. Deletions cut 6 bases from V and 4 bases from J, with 13 bases between. The CDR3 region has the DNA TGTGCCAGCAGGCTACGTGGGGGATACGAGCAGTACTTC. Encoded protein: CASRLRGGYEQYF.

This clonotype appeared many times. The chain recombines TRBV24-1 with TRBJ1-5, with D perhaps TRBD1 (5 bases). The germline V gene has CDR1 KGHDR and CDR2 SFDVKD. Trimming removed 5 bases from V and 2 bases from J, with 12 bases in between. The CDR3 length is 15 residues. The CDR3: CATSGGERGNQPQHF. DNA for the CDR3: TGTGCCACCAGTGGAGGGGAGAGGGGCAATCAGCCCCAGCATTTT.

This clonotype was recorded many times. The genes are TRBV29-1 and TRBJ2-5; 8 positions agree with TRBD1. This CDR3 comprises 13 residues. V lost 8 bases, J lost 1 base, and 6 bases stayed unmatched. Germline loops: CDR1 SQVTM, CDR2 ANQGSEA. CDR3 loop: CSSKTGAQETQYF. Here the CDR3 DNA reads TGCAGCTCTAAGACAGGGGCCCAAGAGACCCAGTACTTC.

At least ten counts were recorded for this clonotype. The rearrangement uses TRBV25-1 and TRBJ1-6, with 7 positions matching TRBD1. The CDR3 length is 16 residues. V lost 2 bases to trimming and J lost 2 bases; unmatched junction nucleotides: 3. Germline CDR1 MGHDK, CDR2 SYGVNS. The CDR3 loop is CASSEGQAAYNSPLHF. The CDR3 region has the DNA TGTGCCAGCAGTGAAGGACAGGCGGCCTATAATTCACCCCTCCACTTT.

The table lists this clonotype with many counts. The chain combines TRBV15 with TRBJ2-5; 12 positions match TRBD2. The CDR3 is 15 amino acids. V lost 5 bases to trimming and J lost 4 bases; unmatched junction nucleotides: 5. CDR1 and CDR2 from the germline V gene are LNHNV and YYDKDF (reference sequence). The CDR3 DNA sequence: TGTGCCACCAGCTCCCGGACTAGCGGGGTAGAGACCCAGTACTTC. Protein: CATSSRTSGVETQYF.

V and J are TRBV19 and TRBJ1-5; tentative D call: TRBD1 (5 bases). The CDR3 is made up of 13 amino acids. Germline V gene sequence: CDR1 LNHDA, CDR2 SQIVND (reference sequence). The CDR3 region is CAAAGTADQPQHF. DNA for the CDR3: TGTGCGGCAGCCGGGACGGCCGATCAGCCCCAGCATTTT.

The rearrangement links TRBV6-1 to TRBJ1-1; TRBD1 matches at 10 bases. J lost 0 bases, V lost 5 bases, and 9 bases had no gene match. The CDR3 has 17 residues. The germline CDR1 and CDR2 sequences are MNHNS and SASEGT. Here the CDR3 reads CASSPGQGEVVNTEAFF. CDR3 nucleotides: TGTGCCAGCAGTCCCGGACAGGGGGAGGTGGTGAACACTGAAGCTTTCTTT.

The chain couples TRBV20-1 to TRBJ1-1; D call uncertain. V was cut by 0 bases and J by 3 bases, with 14 bases left in between. CDR3 length equals 15 residues. In germline, CDR1 is DFQATT, CDR2 SNEGSKA (reference sequence). The DNA for the CDR3 is TGCAGTGCTAGAGATCTGCGGGCGGTGGACACTGAAGCTTTCTTT. Protein sequence: CSARDLRAVDTEAFF.